The source of this T cell receptor beta chain is a study of tumor-infiltrating lymphocytes in primary liver carcinoma. About the study: The patient group consisted of men and women aged 30 to 69 years. Broader study findings: Tumors carried a top-250-clone fraction significantly exceeding that of blood (p = 0.039).

A note on this clonotype: Its antigen is unidentified. Likely a read error: the CDR3 ends without its conserved phenylalanine or tryptophan.

Co-extraction of both nucleic acids (RNA and DNA) used roughly 20-34 mg of unsorted bulk tissue. Donors were untreated and chronically infected with HBV. Total RNA amounting to approximately 460 ng was the source from which TCR beta cDNA was made with a constant-region primer. Three nested multiplex PCR rounds of slightly modified ARM-PCR generated TCR beta libraries. Rounds one and two of PCR, each of 10 cycles, were primed with TRBV1-TRBV30 forward primers and a C-beta reverse primer. TCRdb re-derived calls from the multiplex PCR reads in MiXCR, one entry per CDR3 protein. The sample carries 95,000 to 100,000 distinct CDR3 sequences, around 71% recorded once. V shed 8 bases, J shed 0 bases, and the junction held 6 bases outside the gene matches. The CDR3 is 15 amino acids. In germline, CDR1 is MNHEY, CDR2 SVGAGI.

Sample: liver tumor tissue from sampling region 2. Subset specified: tumor region T2, inferior pole. This TCR was sampled from a woman aged 60-75 years with primary liver carcinoma and hepatitis B virus infection. The chain recombines TRBV6-5 with TRBJ1-5; 8 positions match TRBD1. CDR3 DNA sequence: TGTGCCAGCCGACGACAGGGGTTTAGCAATCAGCCCCAGCATGCT. The encoded protein is CASRRQGFSNQPQHA.